What follows is one T cell receptor beta chain and its context. Its antigen is unidentified. V was clipped by 7 bases and J by 7 bases, with 13 bases between them. CDR3 length: 13 amino acids. Looked up from germline, CDR1 is PRHDT and CDR2 is FYEKMQ (reference sequence). RNA transcripts served as the template for amplifying TCR beta CDR3 regions. The HTBI primer set was used in a first-round RT-PCR of the TCR CDR3. TCRdb redid the calling of the multiplex PCR reads with MiXCR, one entry per CDR3 protein. Of roughly 380,000 distinct CDR3 sequences in the sample, around an eighth are singletons; the top ten hold around 21%. The data were taken from a study of T cells in Graves' hyperthyroidism and ophthalmopathy. General study findings and limits: Before onset, ophthalmopathy was predicted by the model a median approximately 6.7 months earlier.

Uncontrolled infection, other autoimmune disease, pregnancy and lactation each barred patients from inclusion. Diagnosis rested on symptoms, serum thyroxine and TRAb, thyroid ultrasound, and orbital computed tomography. The source is a man aged 25 to 45 with Graves' hyperthyroidism that later progressed to Graves' ophthalmopathy. This chain links TRBV13 with TRBJ1-4, with unresolved D. Sequencing was carried out using blood. This chain's CDR3 is CASKMLKGEKLFF. DNA for the CDR3: TGTGCCAGCAAAATGCTTAAGGGTGAAAAACTGTTTTTT.